This TCR beta chain was sequenced for a study of OX40 agonist ivuxolimab in advanced cancers. About the study: With a range of about 20 to 79, age averaged approximately 54 years, and about 82% were male. Under the entry rules, prior anti-PD-1, anti-PD-L1 or anti-CTLA-4 therapy was allowed, and about 40% had some. Partial response was recorded in three patients: one hepatocellular carcinoma and two cutaneous melanoma cases.

Germline CDR1 and CDR2: SGHNT and YYREEE (reference sequence). Trimming left V 4 bases short and J 3 bases short, with 11 bases between. This CDR3 is 14 amino acids long. Regarding the study as a whole: CD4+ and CD8+ T cells in blood underwent clonal expansion by week 6 at 0.1 to 3.0 mg/kg.

Points on this clone: Its antigen is unidentified.

The repertoire was sequenced with immunoSEQ multiplex PCR; TCRdb's copy has only in-frame clones and lacks some. The repertoire consists of roughly 75,000 clones, with over 75% occurring once and the leading ten covering under 6.5%. The sequencing used CD4+ or CD8+ T cells sorted from blood, collected in a trial of the OX40 agonist ivuxolimab. This chain connects TRBV5-4 to TRBJ1-3; unclear D gene. The receptor comes from an adult with an advanced solid tumor such as melanoma, head and neck, liver or kidney cancer. CDR3 coding DNA: TGTGCCAGCAGCCCCAGAAACTATGGAAACACCATATATTTT. Its protein is CASSPRNYGNTIYF.